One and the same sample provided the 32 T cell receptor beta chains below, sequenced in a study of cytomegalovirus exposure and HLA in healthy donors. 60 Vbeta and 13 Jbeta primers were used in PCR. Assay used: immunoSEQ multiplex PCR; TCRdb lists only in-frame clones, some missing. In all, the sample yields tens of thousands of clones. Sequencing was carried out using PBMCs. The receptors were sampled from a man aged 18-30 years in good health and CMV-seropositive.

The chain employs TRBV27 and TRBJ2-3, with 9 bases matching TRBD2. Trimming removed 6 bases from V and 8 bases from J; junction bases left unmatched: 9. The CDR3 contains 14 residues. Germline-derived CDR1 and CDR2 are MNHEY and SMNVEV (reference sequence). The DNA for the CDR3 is TGTGCCAGCAGCCGTCTCGCGGGGGGGGTTACGCAGTATTTT. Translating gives CASSRLAGGVTQYF.

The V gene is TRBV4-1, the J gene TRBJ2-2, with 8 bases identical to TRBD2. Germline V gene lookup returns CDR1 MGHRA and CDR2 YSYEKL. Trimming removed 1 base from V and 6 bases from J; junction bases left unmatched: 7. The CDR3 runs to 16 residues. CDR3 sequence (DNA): TGCGCCAGCAGCCAAGTTGCGGGGGGCGACGCCGGGGAGCTGTTTTTT. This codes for CASSQVAGGDAGELFF.

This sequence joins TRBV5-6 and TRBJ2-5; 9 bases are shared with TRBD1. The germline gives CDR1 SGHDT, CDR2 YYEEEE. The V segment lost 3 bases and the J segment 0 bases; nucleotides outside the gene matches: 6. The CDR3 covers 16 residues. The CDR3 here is CASSSPGQGNQETQYF. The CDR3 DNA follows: TGTGCCAGCAGCTCCCCGGGACAGGGAAACCAAGAGACCCAGTACTTC.

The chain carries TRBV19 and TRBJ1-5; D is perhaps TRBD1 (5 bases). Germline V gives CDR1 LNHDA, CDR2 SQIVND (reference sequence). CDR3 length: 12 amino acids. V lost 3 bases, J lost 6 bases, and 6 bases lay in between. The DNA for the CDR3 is TGTGCCAGTAGTATGGGGGGTCAGCCCCAGCATTTT. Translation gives CASSMGGQPQHF. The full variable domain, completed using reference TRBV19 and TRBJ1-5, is DGGITQSPKYLFRKEGQNVTLSCEQNLNHDAMYWYRQDPGQGLRLIYYSQIVNDFQKGDIAEGYSVSREKKESFPLTVTSAQKNPTAFYLCASSMGGQPQHFGDGTRLSIL.

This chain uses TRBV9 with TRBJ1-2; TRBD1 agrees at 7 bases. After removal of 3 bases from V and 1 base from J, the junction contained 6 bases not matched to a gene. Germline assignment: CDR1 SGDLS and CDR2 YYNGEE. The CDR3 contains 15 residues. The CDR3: CASSAARQGNYGYTF. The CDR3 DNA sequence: TGTGCCAGCAGCGCGGCACGACAGGGTAACTATGGCTACACCTTC.

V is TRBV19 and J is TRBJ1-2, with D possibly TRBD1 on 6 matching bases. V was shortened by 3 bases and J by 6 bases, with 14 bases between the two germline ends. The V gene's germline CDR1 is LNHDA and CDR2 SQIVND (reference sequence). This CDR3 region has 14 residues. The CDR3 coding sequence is TGTGCCAGTAGTATCGCAGGGGCTTTTGATGGCTACACCTTC. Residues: CASSIAGAFDGYTF.

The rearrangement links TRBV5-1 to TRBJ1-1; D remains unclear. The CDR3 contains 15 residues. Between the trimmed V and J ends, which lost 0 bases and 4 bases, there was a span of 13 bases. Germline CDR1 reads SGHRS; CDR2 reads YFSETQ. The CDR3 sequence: CASSLAEAGSTEAFF. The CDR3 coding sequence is TGCGCCAGCAGCTTGGCCGAGGCGGGTAGCACTGAAGCTTTCTTT.

The CDR3 sequence is CASSGLAGGPGEQFF. CDR3 DNA sequence: TGTGCCAGCAGTGGACTAGCGGGGGGGCCGGGTGAGCAGTTCTTC. The chain combines TRBV27 with TRBJ2-1; 15 positions match TRBD2. Trimming at V came to 5 bases and at J to 9 bases, leaving 5 bases not matched to a gene. This CDR3 contains 15 residues. CDR1 MNHEY and CDR2 SMNVEV come from the germline V gene (reference sequence).

CDR3 nucleotide sequence: TGCAGCGTGCGGACAGGGAGCAATCAGCCCCAGCATTTT. It yields the protein CSVRTGSNQPQHF. The chain recombines TRBV29-1 with TRBJ1-5; 8 positions agree with TRBD1. In germline, CDR1 is SQVTM, CDR2 ANQGSEA. The CDR3 covers 13 residues. Germline trimming cut 6 bases from V and 1 base from J; bases unmatched to any gene: 2.

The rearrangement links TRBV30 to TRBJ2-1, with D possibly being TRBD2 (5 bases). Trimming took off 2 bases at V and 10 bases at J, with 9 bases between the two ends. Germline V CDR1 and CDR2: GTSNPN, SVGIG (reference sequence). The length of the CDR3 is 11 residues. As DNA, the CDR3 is TGTGCCTGGAGTCGGGAAAGGGAGCAGTTCTTC. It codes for CAWSREREQFF.

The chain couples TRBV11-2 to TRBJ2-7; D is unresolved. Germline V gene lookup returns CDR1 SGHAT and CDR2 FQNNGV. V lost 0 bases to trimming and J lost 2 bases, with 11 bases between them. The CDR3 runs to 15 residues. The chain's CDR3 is CASSLEFEYPYEQYF. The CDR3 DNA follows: TGTGCCAGCAGCTTAGAGTTTGAGTATCCCTACGAGCAGTACTTC.

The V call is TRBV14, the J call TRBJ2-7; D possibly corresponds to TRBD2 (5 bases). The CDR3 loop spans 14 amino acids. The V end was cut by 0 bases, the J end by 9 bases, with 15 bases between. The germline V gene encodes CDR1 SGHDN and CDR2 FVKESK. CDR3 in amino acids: CASSQDGLALSQYF. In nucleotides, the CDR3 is TGTGCCAGCAGCCAAGACGGGCTAGCCTTATCGCAGTACTTC.

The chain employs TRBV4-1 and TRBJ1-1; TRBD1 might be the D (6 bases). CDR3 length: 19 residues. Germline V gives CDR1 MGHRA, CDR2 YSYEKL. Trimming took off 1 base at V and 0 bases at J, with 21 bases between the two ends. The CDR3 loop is CASSQVKLRGKSMNTEAFF. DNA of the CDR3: TGCGCCAGCAGCCAAGTCAAACTCAGGGGTAAGAGCATGAACACTGAAGCTTTCTTT.

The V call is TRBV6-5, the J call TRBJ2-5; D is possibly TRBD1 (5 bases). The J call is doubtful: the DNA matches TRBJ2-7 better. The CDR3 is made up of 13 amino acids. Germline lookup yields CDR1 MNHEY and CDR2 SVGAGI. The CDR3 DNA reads TGTGCCAGCAGTCGTGGGGCCTTTTACGAGCAGTACTTC. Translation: CASSRGAFYEQYF.

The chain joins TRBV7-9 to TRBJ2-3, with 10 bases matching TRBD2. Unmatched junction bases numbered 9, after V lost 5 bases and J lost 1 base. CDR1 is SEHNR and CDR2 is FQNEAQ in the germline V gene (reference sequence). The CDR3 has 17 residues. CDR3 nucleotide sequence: TGTGCCAGCAGCCTACTTAAGGGACTAGCGCGCACAGATACGCAGTATTTT. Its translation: CASSLLKGLARTDTQYF.

CDR3: CASSRGGNYNEQFF. The CDR3 DNA reads TGTGCCAGCAGTCGGGGGGGGAATTACAATGAGCAGTTCTTC. This rearrangement joins TRBV28 to TRBJ2-1; 8 bases agree with TRBD2. J lost 4 bases, V lost 5 bases, and 4 bases had no gene match. In germline, CDR1 is MDHEN, CDR2 SYDVKM. This CDR3 comprises 14 residues.

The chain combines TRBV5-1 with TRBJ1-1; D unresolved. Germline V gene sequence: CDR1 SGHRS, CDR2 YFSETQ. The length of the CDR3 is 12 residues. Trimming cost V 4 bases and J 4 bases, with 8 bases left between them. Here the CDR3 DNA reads TGCGCCAGCAGCCCCTATGGCACTGAAGCTTTCTTT. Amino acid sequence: CASSPYGTEAFF.

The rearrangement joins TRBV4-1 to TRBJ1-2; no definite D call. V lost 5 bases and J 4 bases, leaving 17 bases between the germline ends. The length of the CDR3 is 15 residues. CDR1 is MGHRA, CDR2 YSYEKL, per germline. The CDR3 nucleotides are TGCGCCAGCAGCGGTTTCGAGGCCATTGCCTATGGCTACACCTTC. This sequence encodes CASSGFEAIAYGYTF.

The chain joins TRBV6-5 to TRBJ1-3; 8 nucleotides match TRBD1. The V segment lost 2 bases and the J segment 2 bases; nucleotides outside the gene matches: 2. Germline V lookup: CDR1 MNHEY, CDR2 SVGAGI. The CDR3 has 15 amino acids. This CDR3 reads CASSYATGAGNTIYF. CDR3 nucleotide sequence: TGTGCCAGCAGTTACGCGACAGGGGCTGGAAACACCATATATTTT.

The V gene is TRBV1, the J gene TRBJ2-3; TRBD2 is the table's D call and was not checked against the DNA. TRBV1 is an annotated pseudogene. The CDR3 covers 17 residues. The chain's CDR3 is CTSSQDRGGRAIDTQYF. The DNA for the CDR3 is TGCACCAGCAGCCAAGATCGCGGCGGGAGGGCCATAGATACGCAGTATTTT.

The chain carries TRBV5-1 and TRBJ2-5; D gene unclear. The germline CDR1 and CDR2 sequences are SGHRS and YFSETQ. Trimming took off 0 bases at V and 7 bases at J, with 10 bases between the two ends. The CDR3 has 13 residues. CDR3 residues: CASSLENRGTQYF. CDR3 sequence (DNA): TGCGCCAGCAGCTTGGAAAACCGAGGGACCCAGTACTTC.

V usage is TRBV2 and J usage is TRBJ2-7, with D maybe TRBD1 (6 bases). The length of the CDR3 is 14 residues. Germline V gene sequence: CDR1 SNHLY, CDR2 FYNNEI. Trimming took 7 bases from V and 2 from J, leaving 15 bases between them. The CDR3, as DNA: TGTGCCAGCAATAGCAACAGGGATACCTACGAGCAGTACTTC. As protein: CASNSNRDTYEQYF.

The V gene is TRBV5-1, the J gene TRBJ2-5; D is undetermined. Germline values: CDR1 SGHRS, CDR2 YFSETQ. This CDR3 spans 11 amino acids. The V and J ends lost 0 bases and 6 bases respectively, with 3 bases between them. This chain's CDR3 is CASSLEQTQYF. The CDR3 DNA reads TGCGCCAGCAGCTTGGAGCAGACCCAGTACTTC.

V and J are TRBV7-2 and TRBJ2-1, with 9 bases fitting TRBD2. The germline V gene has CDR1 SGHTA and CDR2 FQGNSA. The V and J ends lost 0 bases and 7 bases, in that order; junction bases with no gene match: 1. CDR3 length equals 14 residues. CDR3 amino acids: CASSLARGGNEQFF. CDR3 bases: TGTGCCAGCAGCTTAGCGCGGGGGGGGAATGAGCAGTTCTTC.

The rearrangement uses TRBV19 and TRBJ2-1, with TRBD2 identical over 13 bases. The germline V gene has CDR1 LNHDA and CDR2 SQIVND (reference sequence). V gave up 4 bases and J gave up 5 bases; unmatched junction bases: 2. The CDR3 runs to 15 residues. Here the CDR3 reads CASSTTSGRDNEQFF. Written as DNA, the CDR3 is TGTGCCAGTAGTACTACTAGCGGGAGGGACAATGAGCAGTTCTTC.

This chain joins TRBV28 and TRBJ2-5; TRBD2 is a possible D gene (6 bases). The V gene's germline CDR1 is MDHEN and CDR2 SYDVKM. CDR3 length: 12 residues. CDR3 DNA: TGTGCGATCAGGAGGGACGGGGAGACCCAGTACTTC. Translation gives CAIRRDGETQYF.

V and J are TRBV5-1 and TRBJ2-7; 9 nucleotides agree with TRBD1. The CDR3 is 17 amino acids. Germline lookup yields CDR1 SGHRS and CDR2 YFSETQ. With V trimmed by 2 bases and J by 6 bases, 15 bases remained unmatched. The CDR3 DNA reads TGCGCCAGCAGCTTCCAGCTTCCGGGACAGGGAGGGGGCGAGCAGTACTTC. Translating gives CASSFQLPGQGGGEQYF.

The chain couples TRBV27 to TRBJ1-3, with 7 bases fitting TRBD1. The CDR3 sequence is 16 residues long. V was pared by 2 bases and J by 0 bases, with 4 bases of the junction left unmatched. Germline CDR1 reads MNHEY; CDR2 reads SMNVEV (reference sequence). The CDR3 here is CASSLRGPTSGNTIYF. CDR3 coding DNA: TGTGCCAGCAGTTTAAGGGGGCCAACCTCTGGAAACACCATATATTTT.

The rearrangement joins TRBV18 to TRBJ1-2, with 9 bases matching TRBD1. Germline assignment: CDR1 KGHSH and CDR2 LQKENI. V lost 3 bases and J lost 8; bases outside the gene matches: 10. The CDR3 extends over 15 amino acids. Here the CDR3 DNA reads TGTGCCAGCTCACCCCCCGGGACAGGGATCGGGGGCTACACCTTC. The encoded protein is CASSPPGTGIGGYTF.

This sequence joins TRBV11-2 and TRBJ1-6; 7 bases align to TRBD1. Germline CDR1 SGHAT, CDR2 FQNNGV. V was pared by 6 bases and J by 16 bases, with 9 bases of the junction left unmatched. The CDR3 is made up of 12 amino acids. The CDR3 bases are TGTGCCAGCAGGGAGGATCCGGGACAGCTCCACTTT. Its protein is CASREDPGQLHF.

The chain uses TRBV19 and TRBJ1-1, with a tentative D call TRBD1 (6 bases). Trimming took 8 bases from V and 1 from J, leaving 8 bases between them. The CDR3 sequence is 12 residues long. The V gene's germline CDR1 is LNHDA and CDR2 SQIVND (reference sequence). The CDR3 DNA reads TGTGCCAGTGGGACATCGAACACTGAAGCTTTCTTT. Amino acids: CASGTSNTEAFF.

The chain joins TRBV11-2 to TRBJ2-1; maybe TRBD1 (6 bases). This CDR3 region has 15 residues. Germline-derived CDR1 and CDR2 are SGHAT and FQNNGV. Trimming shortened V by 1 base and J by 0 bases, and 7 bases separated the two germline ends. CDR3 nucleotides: TGTGCCAGCAGCTTAGGAGGGGGCTCCTACAATGAGCAGTTCTTC. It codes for CASSLGGGSYNEQFF.